This T cell receptor (beta chain) emerged from a study of PD-1 blockade in classical Hodgkin lymphoma. General observations from the study: According to reports, newly diagnosed patients had lower baseline TCR diversity than healthy donors, and relapsed/refractory patients had lower baseline TCR diversity still. Before treatment, complete responders showed about the same diversity as newly diagnosed patients.

This clone was found once. The antigen remains unidentified. Assay: immunoSEQ multiplex PCR; the TCRdb copy retains only in-frame clones and omits some. The table has around 100,000 clones, roughly 91% seen once; the top ten hold 6.6%. Relapse after autologous stem cell transplantation occurred in every patient, and brentuximab vedotin exposure varied. CDR3 size: 15 residues. Deletions cut 1 base from V and 2 bases from J, with 11 bases between. The germline gives CDR1 LGHNA, CDR2 YNFKEQ. The TCR sequence derives from a human donor with classical Hodgkin lymphoma. The starting material was peripheral blood mononuclear cells (PBMCs), obtained before the second cycle of nivolumab. This sequence joins TRBV4-2 and TRBJ2-5; TRBD2 might be the D (6 bases). DNA for the CDR3: TGTGCCAGCAGCCAAGGGACGGGAGAGCAAGAGACCCAGTACTTC. Amino acid sequence: CASSQGTGEQETQYF.